This T cell receptor beta chain was documented in a study of control samples from healthy donors and cancer patients. This clone was observed a few times. CDR1 is LNHDA, CDR2 SQIVND, per germline (reference sequence). V was cut by 3 bases and J by 10 bases, with 10 bases left in between. This CDR3 is 12 amino acids long. Sequencing was performed with immunoSEQ multiplex PCR; in TCRdb, only in-frame clones are kept and a portion is missing. The table records around 140,000 clones, around 93% of them present only once. The chain links TRBV19 to TRBJ1-5; D is undetermined. Sequencing was performed on blood. The sequence came from a woman in her fifties or sixties in good health. This CDR3 is CASSMYDTPQHF. CDR3 in DNA: TGTGCCAGTAGTATGTACGACACTCCCCAGCATTTT.